This is a list of T cell receptor beta chains from one sample in a study of stem cell transplantation in POMP-related autoinflammatory disease. The data were produced by immunoSEQ multiplex PCR, yet TCRdb's version contains in-frame clones alone and is incomplete. Of more than 25,000 clones listed, 70% to 90% are singletons. The sample was CD4+ T cells from PBMCs, taken before stem cell transplantation. The receptors come from a human donor with POMP-related autoinflammation and immune dysregulation (PRAID). CDR3s include the opening cysteine and the closing phenylalanine or tryptophan. Fields, in order: CDR3 DNA, CDR3 protein, J gene, clone size, D gene, V gene. A D gene is named only where the DNA matches it firmly. Only some rows state a clone size, as once, few, many or a class for expanded clones.

DNA: TGTGCCAGCAGCTTAGATGGCGTCCTAGCGGGCTTAGAGACCCAGTACTTC
CDR3: CASSLDGVLAGLETQYF
J: TRBJ2-5
size: -
D: TRBD2
V: TRBV11-2

DNA: TGTGCCAGCTCAGGCCCCCCGCGGAGCACAGATACGCAGTATTTT
CDR3: CASSGPPRSTDTQYF
J: TRBJ2-3
size: -
D: -
V: TRBV5-6

DNA: TGTGCCAGCAGTGCTGACGGCACAGATACGCAGTATTTT
CDR3: CASSADGTDTQYF
J: TRBJ2-3
size: -
D: -
V: TRBV2

DNA: TGTGCCAGCACCCCACTGCCCGGAAACACCATATATTTT
CDR3: CASTPLPGNTIYF
J: TRBJ1-3
size: -
D: -
V: TRBV6-1

DNA: TGTGCCAGTAGTATGACCAGCGGGGGTGGCTACACCTTC
CDR3: CASSMTSGGGYTF
J: TRBJ1-2
size: -
D: -
V: TRBV19

DNA: TGCAGTGCTAGAGACAGCACTGAAGCTTTCTTT
CDR3: CSARDSTEAFF
J: TRBJ1-1
size: few
D: -
V: TRBV20-1

DNA: TGTGTCCGGAAGTGGGGGCGAAACACCATATATTTT
CDR3: CVRKWGRNTIYF
J: TRBJ1-3
size: -
D: -
V: TRBV7-7

DNA: TGTGCCAGCAGCCCGGGACTAGCGGGCACCGGGGAGCTGTTTTTT
CDR3: CASSPGLAGTGELFF
J: TRBJ2-2
size: few
D: TRBD2
V: TRBV16

DNA: TGTGCCAGCAGCCAAGACAGGGGGACCCCAAACATTCAGTACTTC
CDR3: CASSQDRGTPNIQYF
J: TRBJ2-4
size: -
D: TRBD1
V: TRBV4-2

DNA: TGCGCCAGCAGCCTGGGGGGGAGCGAGCAGTACTTC
CDR3: CASSLGGSEQYF
J: TRBJ2-7
size: -
D: TRBD2
V: TRBV5-1

DNA: TGTGCCAGCAGCTTAGCGGTGACAACAGATACGCAGTATTTT
CDR3: CASSLAVTTDTQYF
J: TRBJ2-3
size: -
D: -
V: TRBV7-9

DNA: TGTGCCAGCAGTGAATTCGGGCGGGGGAAACAAGAGACCCAGTACTTC
CDR3: CASSEFGRGKQETQYF
J: TRBJ2-5
size: -
D: TRBD2
V: TRBV2

DNA: TGCGCCAGCAGCTTGGCCTCGACCGGACAGGGAGGGGAGACCCAGTACTTC
CDR3: CASSLASTGQGGETQYF
J: TRBJ2-5
size: -
D: -
V: TRBV5-1

DNA: TGTGCCAGCAGCGTGGGGTTGGTAGCGGGAGGCAATGAGCAGTTCTTC
CDR3: CASSVGLVAGGNEQFF
J: TRBJ2-1
size: -
D: TRBD2
V: TRBV2

DNA: TGTGCCAGCTCTTTTTGGGGACAGGGATACAATGAGCAGTTCTTC
CDR3: CASSFWGQGYNEQFF
J: TRBJ2-1
size: -
D: TRBD1
V: TRBV28

DNA: TGTGCCAGCAGCCAAGAAGGGGTAGGACGGGGCACAGATACGCAGTATTTT
CDR3: CASSQEGVGRGTDTQYF
J: TRBJ2-3
size: -
D: -
V: TRBV4-2

DNA: TGTGCCAGCAGCCAAGTCAGCAGGGTCCGCGACACCGGGGAGCTGTTTTTT
CDR3: CASSQVSRVRDTGELFF
J: TRBJ2-2
size: few
D: -
V: TRBV4-2

DNA: TGTGCCAGCAGTTACTCGAAGGGTTCCTACGAGCAGTACTTC
CDR3: CASSYSKGSYEQYF
J: TRBJ2-7
size: -
D: -
V: TRBV6-5